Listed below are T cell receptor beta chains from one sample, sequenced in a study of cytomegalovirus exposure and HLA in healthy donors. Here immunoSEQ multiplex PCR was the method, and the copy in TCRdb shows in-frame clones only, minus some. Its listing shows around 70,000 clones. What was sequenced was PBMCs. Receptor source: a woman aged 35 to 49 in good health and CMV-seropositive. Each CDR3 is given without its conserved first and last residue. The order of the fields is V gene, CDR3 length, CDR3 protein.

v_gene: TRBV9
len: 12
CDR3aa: ASSSARQNYGYT

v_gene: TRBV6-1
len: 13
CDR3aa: ASGSPQGDFYEQY

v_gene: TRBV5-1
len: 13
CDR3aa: ASSPGQGMTDTQY

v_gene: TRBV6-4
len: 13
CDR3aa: ASRGQAGDTGELF

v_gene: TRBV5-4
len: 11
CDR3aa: ASGTGEGNEQF

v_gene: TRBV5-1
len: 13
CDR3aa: ASSYSGQGSYEQY

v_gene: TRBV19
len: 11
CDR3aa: ASTPPGTDTQY

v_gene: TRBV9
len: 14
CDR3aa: ASSVEGPGVINEQY

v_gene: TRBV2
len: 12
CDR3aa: ASSWARETGELF

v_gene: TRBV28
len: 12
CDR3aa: ASSLASGSNEQF

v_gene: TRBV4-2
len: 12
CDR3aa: ASSQGTRGETQY

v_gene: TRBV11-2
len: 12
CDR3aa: ASSPNRVGTEAF

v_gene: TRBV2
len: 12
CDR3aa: ASNNRVGDTEAF

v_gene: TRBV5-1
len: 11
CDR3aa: ASSAGAETEAF

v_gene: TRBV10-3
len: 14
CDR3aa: AISESQYSNTGELF

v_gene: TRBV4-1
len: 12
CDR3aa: ASSQGLAVETQY

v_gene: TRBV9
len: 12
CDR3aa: ASSVVTGTDTQY

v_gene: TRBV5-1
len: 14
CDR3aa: ASSLGGQGGNQPQH

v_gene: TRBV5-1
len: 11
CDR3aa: ASSLVEGSEAF

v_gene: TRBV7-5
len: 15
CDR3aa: ARSPTGTNSYNSPLH

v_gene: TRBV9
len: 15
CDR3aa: ASSRLGQGWAGNTIY

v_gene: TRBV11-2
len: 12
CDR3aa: ASSLNSGFYEQY

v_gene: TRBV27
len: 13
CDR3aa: ASSLSGSYTDTQY

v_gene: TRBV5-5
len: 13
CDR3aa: ASSFGQGPNEKLF

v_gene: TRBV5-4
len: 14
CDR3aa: ASSSGPGQGVYGYT

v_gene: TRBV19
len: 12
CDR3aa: ASSERQGADEQY

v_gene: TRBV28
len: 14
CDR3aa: ASTVIRDSLLYEQY

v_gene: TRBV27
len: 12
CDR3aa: ASTMEGQPYEQY

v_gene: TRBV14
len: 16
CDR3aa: ASSQDPRLAESTDTQY

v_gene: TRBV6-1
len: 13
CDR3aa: ASIGGGRWSGELF

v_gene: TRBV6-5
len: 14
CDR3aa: ASSYSSSGPTDTQY

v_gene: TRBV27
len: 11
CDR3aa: ASSRLDRNEQF

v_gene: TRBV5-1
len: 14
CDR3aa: ASRYAGTGVADTQY

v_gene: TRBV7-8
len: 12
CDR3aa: ASSLGTSLYEQY

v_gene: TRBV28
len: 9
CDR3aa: ASSLIREQY

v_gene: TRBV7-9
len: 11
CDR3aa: ASSYQGSQPQH

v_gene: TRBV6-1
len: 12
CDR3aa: ASRITTAGTEAF

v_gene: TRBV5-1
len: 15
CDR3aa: ASSLFGSGVSGNTIY

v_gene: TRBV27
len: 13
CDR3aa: ASSFLAARTDTQY

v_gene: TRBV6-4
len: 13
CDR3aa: ASSDTSGGADTQY

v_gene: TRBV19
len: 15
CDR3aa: ASRRTLAGGSYNEQF

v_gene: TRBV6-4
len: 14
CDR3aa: ASSEGTSGGTDTQY

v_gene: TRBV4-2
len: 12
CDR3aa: ASSQAAGEYEQY

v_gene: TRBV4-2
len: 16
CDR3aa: ASSQVRGRSRPYNEQF

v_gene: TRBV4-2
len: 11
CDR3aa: ASTDSQGNEQF

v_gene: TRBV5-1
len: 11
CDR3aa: ASSLTGAYGYT

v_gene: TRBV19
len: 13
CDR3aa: ASSIPREGRETQY

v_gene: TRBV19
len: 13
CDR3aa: ASSRDTGVTGELF

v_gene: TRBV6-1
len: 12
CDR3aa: ATNSQGDYYGYT

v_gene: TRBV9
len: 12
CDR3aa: ASSVGSGRDEQY